This TCR beta chain appears in the sequencing data of a study of CD8 T cells in Susac syndrome. Across the study: At blood draw, Susac syndrome patients were therapy-naive, on corticosteroids, or on intravenous immunoglobulin alone.

The authors negatively isolated CD8+ and CD4+ T cells and FACS-enriched TEMRA cells. Random hexamers were used to reverse transcribe the RNA input (roughly 0.5 to 1 ug). TCRdb passed the immunoSEQ multiplex PCR reads through MiXCR, listing each CDR3 protein once. The sample has more than 200,000 distinct CDR3 sequences, approximately 94% seen once. V was pared by 1 base and J by 10 bases, with 7 bases of the junction left unmatched. The CDR3 totals 13 residues. Germline V gene data show CDR1 as LGHDT and CDR2 as YNNKEL (reference sequence). This receptor was taken from a human donor with Susac syndrome. The chain employs TRBV3-1 and TRBJ2-7; 7 bases map to TRBD2. Sequenced material: CD4+ T cells from PBMCs. This CDR3 is CASSQGRGGSQYF. The DNA of the CDR3 is TGTGCCAGCAGCCAAGGTCGCGGGGGTAGCCAGTACTTC.